These T cell receptor beta chains were read from a single sample in a study of T cells after yellow fever vaccination. TCRdb analysed the 5' RACE reads with MiXCR anew, one entry per CDR3 protein. The sample lists under 350,000 distinct CDR3 sequences, over 4% occurring once. Sequenced here: PBMCs, sampled 5 days after the yellow fever booster vaccination. These receptors all come from a man aged 18 to 29 who received the YFV17D yellow fever vaccine. The CDR3 runs from the conserved cysteine through the conserved F or W. D genes are given only for firm matches. Expanded clones are given a class, and other clones once, few, many or no size at all.

cdr3_nt: TGTGCCAGTGCCAGGGGGTTCTATGAGCAGTTCTTC; cdr3_aa: CASARGFYEQFF; d_call: TRBD1; j_call: TRBJ2-1; clone_size: .; cdr3_length: 12; v_call: TRBV19
cdr3_nt: TGTGCCAGCAGCTTAAGTCCGTCCTACGAGCAGTACTTC; cdr3_aa: CASSLSPSYEQYF; d_call: .; j_call: TRBJ2-7; clone_size: many; cdr3_length: 13; v_call: TRBV7-9
cdr3_nt: TGTGCCAGCAGGAAGGACGAGTACCAAGAGACCCAGTACTTC; cdr3_aa: CASRKDEYQETQYF; d_call: .; j_call: TRBJ2-5; clone_size: many; cdr3_length: 14; v_call: TRBV6-1
cdr3_nt: TGTGCCAGCAGTTACTCGACGTCGGGGGATTACACAGATACGCAGTATTTT; cdr3_aa: CASSYSTSGDYTDTQYF; d_call: .; j_call: TRBJ2-3; clone_size: many; cdr3_length: 17; v_call: TRBV6-5
cdr3_nt: TGCAGTGCTCCGGATATGGCCCAGTACTTC; cdr3_aa: CSAPDMAQYF; d_call: .; j_call: TRBJ2-5; clone_size: .; cdr3_length: 10; v_call: TRBV20-1
cdr3_nt: TGTGCCAGCACCCTGACTAGCGGGGCTTACTCCTACAATGAGCAGTTCTTC; cdr3_aa: CASTLTSGAYSYNEQFF; d_call: TRBD2; j_call: TRBJ2-1; clone_size: .; cdr3_length: 17; v_call: TRBV7-2
cdr3_nt: TGTGCCAGCAGTTACTCCCACCAGGGGGCTGGGGACATTCAGTACTTC; cdr3_aa: CASSYSHQGAGDIQYF; d_call: TRBD1; j_call: TRBJ2-4; clone_size: .; cdr3_length: 16; v_call: TRBV6-2/TRBV6-3
cdr3_nt: TGCGCCAGCAGCCAGGCCTACAGGGGGGAGGCCGATACGCAGTATTTT; cdr3_aa: CASSQAYRGEADTQYF; d_call: TRBD1; j_call: TRBJ2-3; clone_size: .; cdr3_length: 16; v_call: TRBV4-3
cdr3_nt: TGCGCCAGCAGCCTGGCTGGGACTTCCTCCTACAATGAGCAGTTCTTC; cdr3_aa: CASSLAGTSSYNEQFF; d_call: .; j_call: TRBJ2-1; clone_size: many; cdr3_length: 16; v_call: TRBV5-1
cdr3_nt: TGTGCCAGCAGCTTGGGGACAGGGGGCAACTACGAGCAGTACTTC; cdr3_aa: CASSLGTGGNYEQYF; d_call: TRBD1; j_call: TRBJ2-7; clone_size: few; cdr3_length: 15; v_call: TRBV5-5
cdr3_nt: TGTGCCATCAGGAAGGACAGGGCTGGCTACACCTTC; cdr3_aa: CAIRKDRAGYTF; d_call: TRBD1; j_call: TRBJ1-2; clone_size: .; cdr3_length: 12; v_call: TRBV10-3
cdr3_nt: TGTGCCAGCAGCTTCGGACTAGCGGGCCATGAGCAGTTCTTC; cdr3_aa: CASSFGLAGHEQFF; d_call: TRBD2; j_call: TRBJ2-1; clone_size: few; cdr3_length: 14; v_call: TRBV7-2
cdr3_nt: TGTGCCAGCAGCGTCCCGGGACAGGAGGAGGACTACGAGCAGTACTTC; cdr3_aa: CASSVPGQEEDYEQYF; d_call: .; j_call: TRBJ2-7; clone_size: .; cdr3_length: 16; v_call: TRBV21-1
cdr3_nt: TGTGCCAGCAGCCAAGGTCAACGGAGAGATGGCTACACCTTC; cdr3_aa: CASSQGQRRDGYTF; d_call: .; j_call: TRBJ1-2; clone_size: few; cdr3_length: 14; v_call: TRBV14